The 31 T cell receptor beta chains below all came from one sample that was sequenced in a study of T cell responses to AZD1222 COVID-19 vaccine. TCRdb keeps only in-frame clones here, not all; method: immunoSEQ multiplex PCR. The data show 95,000 to 110,000 clones, around 90% seen once. Sequenced material: peripheral blood, taken 28 days after the second AZD1222 dose. These receptors were collected from an adult who received the AZD1222 COVID-19 vaccine.

V and J are TRBV28 and TRBJ1-6; D is possibly TRBD1 (5 bases). V lost 4 bases to trimming and J lost 6 bases, with 10 bases between them. Germline assignment: CDR1 MDHEN and CDR2 SYDVKM. CDR3 length: 14 residues. The DNA of the CDR3 is TGTGCCAGCAGTTCGTACAGGAGTAATTCACCCCTCCACTTT. Protein sequence: CASSSYRSNSPLHF.

This clone was counted a single time. This chain's CDR3 is CASSTKDNSPLHF. In DNA, the CDR3 is TGTGCCAGCAGCACCAAGGATAATTCACCCCTCCACTTT. The chain uses TRBV3-1 (or the pseudogene TRBV3-2) and TRBJ1-6; no firm D call. V was trimmed by 5 bases and J by 5 bases, leaving 7 bases between them. Germline values: CDR1 LGHDT, CDR2 YNNKEL (reference sequence). CDR3 length equals 13 residues.

The V call is TRBV7-9, the J call TRBJ2-5; D is ambiguous. With 5 bases removed from V and 2 bases from J, the gap between germline ends came to 12 bases. The CDR3 covers 14 residues. CDR1 and CDR2 (germline): SEHNR, FQNEAQ (reference sequence). The DNA of the CDR3 is TGTGCCAGCAGCGCCGAGGAGAGACAAGAGACCCAGTACTTC. Amino acid sequence: CASSAEERQETQYF.

The gene calls are TRBV10-3 and TRBJ1-1; perhaps TRBD1 as D (6 bases). Deletions cut 0 bases from V and 0 bases from J, with 11 bases between. CDR3 size: 16 residues. Germline CDR1 reads ENHRY; CDR2 reads SYGVKD. The CDR3 reads CAISESKGVMNTEAFF. The CDR3 nucleotides are TGTGCCATCAGTGAGTCGAAGGGGGTCATGAACACTGAAGCTTTCTTT.

The chain combines TRBV19 with TRBJ2-3; 7 bases line up with TRBD2. This CDR3 region has 14 residues. CDR1 is LNHDA and CDR2 is SQIVND in the germline V gene (reference sequence). With 5 bases clipped from V and 9 bases from J, the junction kept 11 bases outside the gene matches. The CDR3 loop is CASSSRPREGTQYF. The CDR3 coding sequence is TGTGCCAGTAGTTCCAGGCCCAGGGAGGGAACGCAGTATTTT.

This chain links TRBV7-9 with TRBJ1-2; unclear D gene. V gave up 0 bases and J gave up 8 bases, with 7 bases separating them. This CDR3 is built from 12 residues. The germline V gene encodes CDR1 SEHNR and CDR2 FQNEAQ (reference sequence). This CDR3 reads CASSLALGGYTF. The CDR3 DNA follows: TGTGCCAGCAGCTTAGCGCTCGGGGGCTACACCTTC.

This chain uses TRBV6-6 with TRBJ1-1; D is uncertain. Germline loops: CDR1 MNHNY, CDR2 SVGAGI (reference sequence). The V end was cut by 0 bases, the J end by 0 bases, with 5 bases between. There are 14 residues in the CDR3. CDR3 sequence (DNA): TGTGCCAGCAGTTACTCAGGGTTGAACACTGAAGCTTTCTTT. Protein sequence: CASSYSGLNTEAFF.

The genes are TRBV18 and TRBJ2-1; D is perhaps TRBD2 (7 bases). CDR1 and CDR2 from the germline V gene are KGHSH and LQKENI. The CDR3 has 17 residues. V dropped 2 bases and J dropped 0 bases, with 14 bases sitting between them. CDR3 residues: CASSPRGGISSYNEQFF. CDR3 DNA: TGTGCCAGCTCACCAAGGGGGGGTATTAGCTCCTACAATGAGCAGTTCTTC.

J is TRBJ2-7 and V is TRBV6-5, with a tentative D call TRBD1 (6 bases). The V and J ends lost 8 bases and 5 bases respectively, with 16 bases between them. The CDR3 consists of 13 residues. Germline CDR1 MNHEY, CDR2 SVGAGI. CDR3: CASGWIQGDEQYF. CDR3 DNA: TGTGCCAGCGGATGGATACAGGGTGACGAGCAGTACTTC.

The rearrangement links TRBV19 to TRBJ1-5; no reliable D call. Germline V CDR1 and CDR2: LNHDA, SQIVND (reference sequence). Trimming removed 7 bases at V and 0 bases at J, with 10 bases between. This CDR3 contains 14 residues. CDR3 nucleotide sequence: TGTGCCAGTACCTCAGAGTATAGCAATCAGCCCCAGCATTTT. Residues: CASTSEYSNQPQHF.

The chain has TRBV11-2 and TRBJ2-1; possible D gene TRBD2, 6 bases. The CDR3 is 15 residues long. CDR1 is SGHAT and CDR2 is FQNNGV in the germline V gene. V lost 1 base and J 7 bases, leaving 14 bases between the germline ends. CDR3 DNA: TGTGCCAGCAGCTTAGTGGTTTCGGGGGTGAATGAGCAGTTCTTC. This sequence encodes CASSLVVSGVNEQFF.

The genes are TRBV15 and TRBJ1-4, with a possible D match to TRBD1 (6 bases). Trimming cost V 2 bases and J 7 bases, with 11 bases left between them. The CDR3 contains 14 residues. Germline lookup yields CDR1 LNHNV and CDR2 YYDKDF (reference sequence). This CDR3 is CATSRMEGVEKLFF. CDR3 nucleotides: TGTGCCACCAGCAGAATGGAGGGGGTTGAAAAACTGTTTTTT.

This chain joins TRBV12-3 or TRBV12-4 and TRBJ1-5; 7 bases agree with TRBD1. The CDR3 length is 13 residues. J was trimmed by 1 base and V by 11 bases; bases with no gene match: 5. For the CDR3, the DNA is TGTGCCGTGGGACAGAAGAGCAATCAGCCCCAGCATTTT. Protein sequence: CAVGQKSNQPQHF.

The chain has TRBV5-1 and TRBJ1-1; tentatively, D is TRBD1 (5 bases). Trimming took off 7 bases at V and 3 bases at J, with 16 bases between the two ends. In germline, CDR1 is SGHRS, CDR2 YFSETQ. The CDR3 is 14 residues long. The CDR3 nucleotides are TGCGCCAGCCGCGATGGGCGAGGGGACACTGAAGCTTTCTTT. Residues: CASRDGRGDTEAFF.

The chain recombines TRBV4-1 with TRBJ2-1, with 9 bases matching TRBD1. Germline V CDR1 and CDR2: MGHRA, YSYEKL. V was pared by 5 bases and J by 9 bases, with 11 bases of the junction left unmatched. The CDR3 is 15 amino acids. The CDR3 sequence: CASSSPGTGKVEQFF. Written as DNA, the CDR3 is TGCGCCAGCAGCTCTCCCGGGACAGGGAAGGTTGAGCAGTTCTTC.

The rearrangement joins TRBV4-1 to TRBJ2-7, with 7 bases matching TRBD2. This CDR3 has 15 amino acids. From germline, CDR1 is MGHRA and CDR2 YSYEKL. V dropped 1 base and J dropped 3; count of bases not matched to a gene: 6. The CDR3 region is CASSQVASGFYEQYF. CDR3 nucleotides: TGCGCCAGCAGCCAAGTTGCTAGCGGATTCTACGAGCAGTACTTC.

The V gene is TRBV18, the J gene TRBJ2-7; weak D call: TRBD1 (6 bases). The CDR3 totals 12 residues. Germline CDR1 reads KGHSH; CDR2 reads LQKENI. V was pared by 5 bases and J by 4 bases, with 9 bases between. The CDR3: CASSSGTYEQYF. CDR3 bases: TGTGCCAGCTCATCCGGGACATACGAGCAGTACTTC.

The genes are TRBV3-1 (or the pseudogene TRBV3-2) and TRBJ2-2; 7 bases map to TRBD2. Germline V CDR1 and CDR2: LGHDT, YNNKEL (reference sequence). The junction had 7 bases not matched to a gene; V was cut back by 1 base and J by 5 bases. CDR3 length: 16 amino acids. This CDR3 reads CASSQGSGGGTGELFF. The CDR3 bases are TGTGCCAGCAGCCAAGGTTCGGGAGGAGGGACCGGGGAGCTGTTTTTT.

J is TRBJ1-2 and V is TRBV19; a weak D match, TRBD1 (5 bases). The length of the CDR3 is 12 residues. CDR1 LNHDA and CDR2 SQIVND come from the germline V gene (reference sequence). Trimming cost V 4 bases and J 8 bases, with 11 bases left between them. The CDR3 spells CASSSDSRGYTF. DNA for the CDR3: TGTGCCAGTAGTAGTGACAGTCGCGGCTACACCTTC.

The chain links TRBV5-1 to TRBJ1-6; the match to TRBD1 covers 9 bases. Germline V gene lookup returns CDR1 SGHRS and CDR2 YFSETQ. The CDR3 extends over 13 amino acids. The V and J ends lost 5 bases and 7 bases, in that order; junction bases with no gene match: 1. In nucleotides, the CDR3 is TGCGCCAGCAGTGGACAGGGGAATTCACCCCTCCACTTT. This codes for CASSGQGNSPLHF. Full variable domain (remainder filled in from reference TRBV5-1 and TRBJ1-6): KAGVTQTPRYLIKTRGQQVTLSCSPISGHRSVSWYQQTPGQGLQFLFEYFSETQRNKGNFPGRFSGRQFSNSRSEMNVSTLELGDSALYLCASSGQGNSPLHFGNGTRLTVT.

The chain uses TRBV15 and TRBJ2-3, with unresolved D. The V and J ends lost 9 bases and 4 bases respectively, with 14 bases between them. The CDR3 runs to 13 residues. Germline V gives CDR1 LNHNV, CDR2 YYDKDF (reference sequence). The CDR3 reads CATFSTSSDTQYF. DNA for the CDR3: TGTGCCACTTTCTCGACTTCTTCAGATACGCAGTATTTT.

V is TRBV3-1 (or the pseudogene TRBV3-2) and J is TRBJ1-5, with D perhaps TRBD1 (5 bases). Germline V CDR1 and CDR2: LGHDT, YNNKEL (reference sequence). V dropped 0 bases and J dropped 2 bases, with 14 bases sitting between them. This CDR3 spans 17 amino acids. Here the CDR3 reads CASSQDLMGGRNQPQHF. The CDR3 DNA is TGTGCCAGCAGCCAAGATCTTATGGGGGGACGCAATCAGCCCCAGCATTTT.

The chain carries TRBV7-9 and TRBJ2-7; D possibly matches TRBD1 or TRBD2 (5 bases each). The CDR3 contains 16 residues. The V end lost 1 base, the J end lost 2 bases, and 15 bases lay between the germline ends. CDR1 and CDR2 (germline): SEHNR, FQNEAQ (reference sequence). The CDR3 nucleotides are TGTGCCAGCAGCTTAGAGCCCGGGACCCGGGCCTACGAGCAGTACTTC. It encodes CASSLEPGTRAYEQYF.

The chain carries TRBV6-5 and TRBJ2-7, with 10 bases fitting TRBD1. V dropped 6 bases and J dropped 5; count of bases not matched to a gene: 7. Germline lookup yields CDR1 MNHEY and CDR2 SVGAGI. This CDR3 is built from 14 residues. CDR3 DNA sequence: TGTGCCAGCAGGGCGGGACAGGGGTTCAACGAGCAGTACTTC. It yields the protein CASRAGQGFNEQYF.

DNA for the CDR3: TGCGCCAGTTCAGGCTCCAATGAGCAGTTCTTC. It is translated as CASSGSNEQFF. The chain has TRBV5-1 and TRBJ2-1; D is unclear. CDR1 and CDR2 (germline): SGHRS, YFSETQ. CDR3 length equals 11 residues. The germline V and J ends were trimmed by 8 bases and 6 bases, with 9 bases remaining between them.

This clone was seen once. The CDR3 is CASSPRDSYGYTF. Written as DNA, the CDR3 is TGTGCCAGCAGCCCCCGGGACAGCTATGGCTACACCTTC. The chain has TRBV14 and TRBJ1-2; TRBD1 agrees at 7 bases. This CDR3 has 13 residues. With V trimmed by 4 bases and J by 4 bases, 3 bases remained unmatched. CDR1 SGHDN and CDR2 FVKESK come from the germline V gene. Looking up the rest from reference TRBV14 and TRBJ1-2 gives the full variable domain: EAGVTQFPSHSVIEKGQTVTLRCDPISGHDNLYWYRRVMGKEIKFLLHFVKESKQDESGMPNNRFLAERTGGTYSTLKVQPAELEDSGVYFCASSPRDSYGYTFGSGTRLTVV.

The chain recombines TRBV20-1 with TRBJ1-2; D is undetermined. CDR1 and CDR2 (germline): DFQATT, SNEGSKA (reference sequence). The CDR3 is 11 residues long. Trimming cost V 3 bases and J 8 bases, with 10 bases left between them. The chain's CDR3 is CSASSTGGYTF. In DNA form, the CDR3 reads TGCAGTGCTAGCTCTACTGGGGGCTACACCTTC.

V gene TRBV6-6 combines with J gene TRBJ2-2, with D unresolved. CDR1 MNHNY and CDR2 SVGAGI come from the germline V gene (reference sequence). The CDR3 is made up of 17 amino acids. V was pared by 5 bases and J by 3 bases, with 19 bases between. CDR3 amino acids: CASSRTGFPTYTGELFF. In DNA form, the CDR3 reads TGTGCCAGCAGTCGGACCGGGTTTCCCACGTACACCGGGGAGCTGTTTTTT.

The chain carries TRBV29-1 and TRBJ1-4; D remains unclear. This CDR3 is 13 amino acids long. Germline CDR1 reads SQVTM; CDR2 reads ANQGSEA. V was cut by 4 bases and J by 3 bases, with 9 bases left in between. The CDR3 sequence: CSVGRQPNEKLFF. CDR3 nucleotide sequence: TGCAGCGTTGGAAGGCAGCCTAATGAAAAACTGTTTTTT.

The chain recombines TRBV15 with TRBJ2-5; D is possibly TRBD1 or TRBD2 (5 bases each). Trimming stripped 7 bases from V and 5 bases from J, with 17 bases between. Germline CDR1 reads LNHNV; CDR2 reads YYDKDF (reference sequence). The CDR3 contains 14 residues. CDR3 sequence: CATTRDPLWETQYF. The CDR3 DNA follows: TGTGCCACCACCCGGGACCCCCTATGGGAGACCCAGTACTTC.

The chain couples TRBV18 to TRBJ2-5; possibly TRBD2 for D (6 bases). The CDR3 is 15 residues long. CDR1 and CDR2 from the germline V gene are KGHSH and LQKENI. With 3 bases removed from V and 5 bases from J, the gap between germline ends came to 16 bases. The CDR3: CASSPTLVAGETQYF. CDR3 nucleotide sequence: TGTGCCAGCTCACCCACCTTGGTTGCGGGGGAGACCCAGTACTTC. The variable domain in full, with the rest retrieved from reference TRBV18 and TRBJ2-5, is NAGVMQNPRHLVRRRGQEARLRCSPMKGHSHVYWYRQLPEEGLKFMVYLQKENIIDESGMPKERFSAEFPKEGPSILRIQQVVRGDSAAYFCASSPTLVAGETQYFGPGTRLLVL.